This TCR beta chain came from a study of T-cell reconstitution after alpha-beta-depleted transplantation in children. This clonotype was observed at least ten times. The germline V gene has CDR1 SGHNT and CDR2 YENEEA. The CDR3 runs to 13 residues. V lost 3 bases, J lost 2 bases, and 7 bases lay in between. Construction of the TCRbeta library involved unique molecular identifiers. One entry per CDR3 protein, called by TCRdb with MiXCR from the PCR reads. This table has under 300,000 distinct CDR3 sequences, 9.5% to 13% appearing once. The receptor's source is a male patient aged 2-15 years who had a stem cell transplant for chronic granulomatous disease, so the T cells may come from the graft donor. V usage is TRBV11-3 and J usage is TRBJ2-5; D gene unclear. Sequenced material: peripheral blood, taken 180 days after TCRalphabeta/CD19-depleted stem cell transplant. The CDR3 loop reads CASSFTAQETQYF. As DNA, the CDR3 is TGTGCCAGCAGCTTCACTGCTCAAGAGACCCAGTACTTC.